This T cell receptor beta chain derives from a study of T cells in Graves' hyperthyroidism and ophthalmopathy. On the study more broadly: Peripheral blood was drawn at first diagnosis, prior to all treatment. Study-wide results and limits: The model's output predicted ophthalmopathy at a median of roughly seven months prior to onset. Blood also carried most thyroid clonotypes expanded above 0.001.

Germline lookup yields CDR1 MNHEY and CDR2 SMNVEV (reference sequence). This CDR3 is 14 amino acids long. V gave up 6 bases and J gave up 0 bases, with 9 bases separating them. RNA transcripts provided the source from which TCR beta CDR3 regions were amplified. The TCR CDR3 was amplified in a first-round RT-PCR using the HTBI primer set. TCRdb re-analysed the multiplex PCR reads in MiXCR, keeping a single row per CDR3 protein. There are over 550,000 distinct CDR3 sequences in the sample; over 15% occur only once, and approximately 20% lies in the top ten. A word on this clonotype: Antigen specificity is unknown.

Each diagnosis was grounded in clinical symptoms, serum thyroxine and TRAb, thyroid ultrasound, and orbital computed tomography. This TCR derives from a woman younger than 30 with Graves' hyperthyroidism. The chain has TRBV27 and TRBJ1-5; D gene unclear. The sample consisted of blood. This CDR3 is CASRRGSSNQPQHF. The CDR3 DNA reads TGTGCCAGCAGGCGGGGTTCTAGCAATCAGCCCCAGCATTTT.